The 32 T cell receptor beta chains presented below share a single source sample, sequenced in a study of T-cell reconstitution after alpha-beta-depleted transplantation in children. A library of TCRbeta sequences, prepared with unique molecular identifiers, was generated. TCRdb re-called the PCR reads with MiXCR, one entry per CDR3 protein. The sample holds around 300,000 distinct CDR3 sequences, approximately 23% seen once. The source was PBMCs, mostly from graft donor cells, collected 180 days after TCRalphabeta/CD19-depleted stem cell transplant. The receptors were gathered from a male patient younger than 18 who had a stem cell transplant for acute lymphoblastic leukemia, so the T cells may come from the graft donor.

There are a few counts of this clonotype. The chain joins TRBV11-2 to TRBJ1-2; D gene ambiguous. The CDR3 contains 14 residues. V lost 0 bases and J lost 8, with 13 bases in between. The germline CDR1 and CDR2 sequences are SGHAT and FQNNGV. CDR3 in amino acids: CASSLELWTAGYTF. The CDR3 DNA reads TGTGCCAGCAGCTTAGAGTTATGGACGGCGGGCTACACCTTC.

This chain connects TRBV6-1 to TRBJ1-3; D ambiguous. Germline CDR1 MNHNS, CDR2 SASEGT. Trimming stripped 6 bases from V and 2 bases from J, with 17 bases between. The CDR3 runs to 16 residues. CDR3 sequence reads: CASRRPEGYPGNTIYF. In nucleotides, the CDR3 is TGTGCCAGCAGGCGACCGGAGGGATATCCTGGAAACACCATATATTTT.

In DNA, the CDR3 is TGCGCCAGCAGCTTTGAGGGTGGCTACACCTTC. Its protein is CASSFEGGYTF. This rearrangement joins TRBV5-1 to TRBJ1-2; D uncertain. Germline CDR1 is SGHRS and CDR2 is YFSETQ. The CDR3 runs to 11 residues. Trimming stripped 2 bases from V and 7 bases from J, with 6 bases between.

In its sample, this clonotype was seen a few times. The CDR3 DNA reads as TGTGCCAGCAGCTTGAACGGGCTGGATGGTGAAGCTTTCTTT. Translated, it gives CASSLNGLDGEAFF. This chain uses TRBV7-9 with TRBJ1-1; D unclear. With 3 bases removed from V and 7 bases from J, the gap between germline ends came to 15 bases. The CDR3 length is 14 residues. The V gene's germline CDR1 is SEHNR and CDR2 FQNEAQ (reference sequence).

This clonotype was picked up a small number of times. The chain employs TRBV9 and TRBJ2-5, with D unclear. V lost 0 bases, J lost 4 bases, and 7 bases lay in between. Looked up from germline, CDR1 is SGDLS and CDR2 is YYNGEE. This CDR3 spans 13 amino acids. The CDR3 coding sequence is TGTGCCAGCAGCGTAGCTACGGGAGAGACCCAGTACTTC. Translated: CASSVATGETQYF.

Ten or more counts support this clonotype. The chain couples TRBV10-3 to TRBJ2-7; TRBD1 matches 9 bases. V lost 3 bases and J lost 4; bases outside the gene matches: 4. This CDR3 contains 14 residues. The germline gives CDR1 ENHRY, CDR2 SYGVKD. The CDR3 is CAISDGTGTYEQYF. The CDR3 coding sequence is TGTGCCATCAGTGACGGGACAGGGACGTACGAGCAGTACTTC.

This chain links TRBV7-3 with TRBJ2-1; 10 nucleotides line up with TRBD2. Trimming removed 2 bases from V and 7 bases from J; junction bases left unmatched: 8. The CDR3 totals 16 residues. Germline V gives CDR1 SGHTA, CDR2 FQGTGA. Here the CDR3 reads CASSLDSGRAGNEQFF. The CDR3 DNA is TGTGCCAGCAGCTTAGACAGCGGGAGGGCCGGGAATGAGCAGTTCTTC.

This clonotype was detected a few times. The chain carries TRBV27 and TRBJ2-7; D may be TRBD1 (6 bases). CDR3 length: 15 residues. Trimming left V 5 bases short and J 3 bases short, with 17 bases between. Germline V gene sequence: CDR1 MNHEY, CDR2 SMNVEV (reference sequence). The CDR3 region is CASSIPGTPLYEQYF. DNA of the CDR3: TGTGCCAGCAGTATCCCCGGGACACCCCTCTACGAGCAGTACTTC.

A few counts support this clonotype. The V call is TRBV20-1, the J call TRBJ2-7; maybe TRBD2 (6 bases). Germline V gene lookup returns CDR1 DFQATT and CDR2 SNEGSKA (reference sequence). V was cut by 7 bases and J by 0 bases, with 13 bases left in between. The CDR3 has 13 residues. CDR3 sequence (DNA): TGCAGTGTGAGAGGGAGGAGCTCCTACGAGCAGTACTTC. This sequence encodes CSVRGRSSYEQYF.

This clonotype was counted a single time. The chain couples TRBV7-3 to TRBJ1-1; the D is unclear. Germline V lookup: CDR1 SGHTA, CDR2 FQGTGA. V was pared by 4 bases and J by 0 bases, with 6 bases between. The CDR3 has 13 residues. Here the CDR3 reads CASSSLLNTEAFF. The DNA for the CDR3 is TGTGCCAGCAGCTCTCTCCTGAACACTGAAGCTTTCTTT. Together with reference TRBV7-3 and TRBJ1-1, the CDR3 gives the full variable domain: GAGVSQTPSNKVTEKGKYVELRCDPISGHTALYWYRQSLGQGPEFLIYFQGTGAADDSGLPNDRFFAVRPEGSVSTLKIQRTERGDSAVYLCASSSLLNTEAFFGQGTRLTVV.

The chain combines TRBV5-5 with TRBJ2-5; no reliable D call. The germline V gene has CDR1 SGHKS and CDR2 YYEKEE (reference sequence). The CDR3 consists of 11 residues. Trimming cost V 4 bases and J 3 bases, with 4 bases left between them. The CDR3 DNA follows: TGTGCCAGCAGCGCTAAAGAGACCCAGTACTTC. Its translation is CASSAKETQYF.

The chain combines TRBV4-1 with TRBJ2-1; possibly TRBD1 for D (6 bases). Germline V CDR1 and CDR2: MGHRA, YSYEKL. V was cut by 1 base and J by 4 bases, with 11 bases left in between. The CDR3 sequence is 15 residues long. The CDR3 protein is CASSQGGHNYNEQFF. CDR3 nucleotides: TGCGCCAGCAGCCAAGGGGGGCACAATTACAATGAGCAGTTCTTC.

This chain links TRBV24-1 with TRBJ1-2, with 8 bases aligning to TRBD1. Germline loops: CDR1 KGHDR, CDR2 SFDVKD. The length of the CDR3 is 15 residues. V dropped 0 bases and J dropped 6; count of bases not matched to a gene: 5. CDR3 residues: CATSDLHRGSDGYTF. The CDR3 nucleotides are TGTGCCACCAGTGATTTGCACAGGGGGAGCGATGGCTACACCTTC.

This clonotype was detected only a few times. The chain's CDR3 is CASSRAYNSPLHF. CDR3 sequence (DNA): TGTGCCAGCAGCCGGGCCTATAATTCACCCCTCCACTTT. J is TRBJ1-6 and V is TRBV7-2; D gene uncertain. CDR1 is SGHTA and CDR2 is FQGNSA in the germline V gene. V lost 5 bases and J lost 2, with 4 bases in between. The length of the CDR3 is 13 residues.

V and J are TRBV18 and TRBJ2-7; no firm D call. Germline loops: CDR1 KGHSH, CDR2 LQKENI. This CDR3 spans 13 amino acids. The ends were cut back, 3 bases at V and 6 bases at J, with 12 bases in the middle. CDR3 bases: TGTGCCAGCTCACCCATAACGAGGAGCGAGCAGTACTTC. This codes for CASSPITRSEQYF.

This chain connects TRBV7-9 to TRBJ2-1; tentatively, D is TRBD1 or TRBD2 (7 bases each). Germline V gives CDR1 SEHNR, CDR2 FQNEAQ (reference sequence). This CDR3 is 16 amino acids long. The V end was cut by 5 bases, the J end by 0 bases, with 14 bases between. CDR3 sequence: CASSERDSSSYNEQFF. Here the CDR3 DNA reads TGTGCCAGCAGCGAGCGGGACAGTAGCTCCTACAATGAGCAGTTCTTC.

This clonotype came up a few times. The chain links TRBV9 to TRBJ1-4, with D possibly being TRBD1 (5 bases). V shed 6 bases and J shed 3 bases, with 9 bases lying between them. This CDR3 comprises 13 residues. Germline V gene sequence: CDR1 SGDLS, CDR2 YYNGEE. CDR3 region: CASTGGANEKLFF. The CDR3 bases are TGTGCCAGCACCGGGGGGGCTAATGAAAAACTGTTTTTT.

This clonotype was seen more than once but under ten times. The chain couples TRBV20-1 to TRBJ2-7; 8 bases agree with TRBD2. The CDR3 has 14 residues. V gave up 6 bases and J gave up 3 bases; unmatched junction bases: 10. Germline V gives CDR1 DFQATT, CDR2 SNEGSKA (reference sequence). The CDR3 loop is CSASSGMVLYEQYF. The DNA for the CDR3 is TGCAGTGCAAGTAGCGGGATGGTGCTCTACGAGCAGTACTTC.

This clonotype was found once. The chain links TRBV7-7 to TRBJ2-3, with 8 bases identical to TRBD2. V lost 10 bases to trimming and J lost 2 bases; unmatched junction nucleotides: 8. The germline CDR1 and CDR2 sequences are SSHAT and FNYEAQ (reference sequence). This CDR3 comprises 14 residues. CDR3 region: CANFSGSPTDTQYF. Written as DNA, the CDR3 is TGTGCCAATTTCAGCGGGAGCCCCACAGATACGCAGTATTTT. Full variable domain (missing parts from reference TRBV7-7 and TRBJ2-3): GAGVSQSPRYKVTKRGQDVTLRCDPISSHATLYWYQQALGQGPEFLTYFNYEAQPDKSGLPSDRFSAERPEGSISTLTIQRTEQRDSAMYRCANFSGSPTDTQYFGPGTRLTVL.

In DNA form, the CDR3 reads TGCGCCAGCAGTGCCCCATATGTTCGGAGGGGGGGAGTGCCCAAATCGACTAGCACAGATACGCAGTATTTT. Residues: CASSAPYVRRGGVPKSTSTDTQYF. The chain joins TRBV5-1 to TRBJ2-3; a weak D match, TRBD2 (7 bases). V lost 5 bases and J 0 bases, leaving 40 bases between the germline ends. Per germline, CDR1 SGHRS and CDR2 YFSETQ. This CDR3 has 24 residues.

CDR3 nucleotides: TGTGCCAGCAGCGGAGCGGGAGGTCTTTCCTACGAGCAGTACTTC. Protein sequence: CASSGAGGLSYEQYF. The chain employs TRBV13 and TRBJ2-7; 9 bases match TRBD2. CDR3 length: 15 residues. Germline V CDR1 and CDR2: PRHDT, FYEKMQ (reference sequence). V lost 5 bases to trimming and J lost 1 base; unmatched junction nucleotides: 6.

This clonotype was seen a handful of times. The chain combines TRBV7-6 with TRBJ2-2; 10 positions match TRBD1. The CDR3 runs 16 residues. Germline V gene data show CDR1 as SGHVS and CDR2 as FNYEAQ. V trimming: 5 bases; J trimming: 4 bases; junction bases outside the gene matches: 7. CDR3 DNA: TGTGCCAGCAGCCCCGGGACAGGGGCGAGCACCGGGGAGCTGTTTTTT. Its protein is CASSPGTGASTGELFF.

This clonotype was observed a handful of times. The CDR3 bases are TGCAGTTTACTAGCTCGGGGAGGAGACCGAGAGACCCAGTACTTC. This sequence encodes CSLLARGGDRETQYF. This rearrangement joins TRBV20-1 to TRBJ2-5; D may be TRBD2 (6 bases). The germline V gene encodes CDR1 DFQATT and CDR2 SNEGSKA (reference sequence). Trimming stripped 8 bases from V and 4 bases from J, with 23 bases between. The length of the CDR3 is 15 residues.

Notes on this clonotype: A junction end diverges from the germline sequence, so it may reflect a read error. The genes are TRBV12-3 or TRBV12-4 and TRBJ2-1; tentatively, D is TRBD2 (7 bases). The CDR3 loop spans 17 amino acids. CDR3: CSSSLGRGRAGYNEQFF. The CDR3 DNA sequence: TGTTCCAGCAGTTTGGGAAGGGGGAGGGCGGGTTACAATGAGCAGTTCTTC.

This clonotype was observed a few times. The V gene is TRBV20-1, the J gene TRBJ2-2, with TRBD1 as a possible D gene (6 bases). Germline lookup yields CDR1 DFQATT and CDR2 SNEGSKA (reference sequence). V was shortened by 6 bases and J by 3 bases, with 11 bases between the two germline ends. This CDR3 has 13 residues. CDR3 DNA: TGCAGTGCGCGTACAGGGCACACCGGGGAGCTGTTTTTT. This sequence encodes CSARTGHTGELFF.

This clonotype was detected only a few times. The CDR3 DNA sequence: TGTGCCAGCTCACCCGAGGAGAGTTACGAGCAGTACTTC. It codes for CASSPEESYEQYF. The chain uses TRBV18 and TRBJ2-7; D uncertain. Trimming left V 3 bases short and J 4 bases short, with 10 bases between. The CDR3 runs 13 residues. The germline V gene has CDR1 KGHSH and CDR2 LQKENI.

The chain carries TRBV5-1 and TRBJ2-1; 8 nucleotides line up with TRBD2. CDR3 length: 14 amino acids. Germline CDR1 reads SGHRS; CDR2 reads YFSETQ. V trimming: 4 bases; J trimming: 8 bases; junction bases outside the gene matches: 8. The CDR3 spells CASSTGTRAYEQFF. In DNA, the CDR3 is TGCGCCAGCAGCACCGGGACTAGGGCCTATGAGCAGTTCTTC.

This clonotype was detected only a few times. The gene calls are TRBV7-3 and TRBJ2-1, with TRBD2 matching 8 bases. With V trimmed by 0 bases and J by 5 bases, 6 bases remained unmatched. The CDR3 consists of 16 residues. Looked up from germline, CDR1 is SGHTA and CDR2 is FQGTGA. The CDR3 DNA sequence: TGTGCCAGCAGCTTAACCCCCCTAGCGGGCCACAATGAGCAGTTCTTC. Translation gives CASSLTPLAGHNEQFF.

This clonotype was seen a handful of times. The genes are TRBV5-1 and TRBJ1-2; D not certain. The germline gives CDR1 SGHRS, CDR2 YFSETQ. The CDR3 length is 14 residues. The V end lost 2 bases, the J end lost 4 bases, and 12 bases lay between the germline ends. This chain's CDR3 is CASSFGPGSYGYTF. CDR3 nucleotide sequence: TGCGCCAGCAGCTTTGGCCCGGGATCCTATGGCTACACCTTC.

This chain links TRBV24-1 with TRBJ1-5, with D maybe TRBD1 (6 bases). CDR1 and CDR2 (germline): KGHDR, SFDVKD. The V and J ends lost 9 bases and 6 bases respectively, with 20 bases between them. This CDR3 comprises 15 residues. The CDR3, as DNA: TGTGCCACCTCAGGGGTAGGGCAAGCGGCTCAGCCCCAGCATTTT. Its protein product is CATSGVGQAAQPQHF.

This chain uses TRBV5-1 with TRBJ2-3; perhaps TRBD1 as D (7 bases). CDR3 length: 16 amino acids. V was pared by 4 bases and J by 0 bases, with 15 bases between. From germline, CDR1 is SGHRS and CDR2 YFSETQ. Written as DNA, the CDR3 is TGCGCCAGCAGCCCGGAGGGGGCATACAGCACAGATACGCAGTATTTT. This encodes CASSPEGAYSTDTQYF.

The chain has TRBV20-1 and TRBJ2-7; 12 bases match TRBD2. Germline V gene lookup returns CDR1 DFQATT and CDR2 SNEGSKA (reference sequence). Trimming at V came to 6 bases and at J to 1 base, leaving 4 bases not matched to a gene. The CDR3 sequence is 14 residues long. The chain's CDR3 is CSAVGLAGSYEQYF. Written as DNA, the CDR3 is TGCAGTGCCGTGGGACTAGCGGGTTCCTACGAGCAGTACTTC.